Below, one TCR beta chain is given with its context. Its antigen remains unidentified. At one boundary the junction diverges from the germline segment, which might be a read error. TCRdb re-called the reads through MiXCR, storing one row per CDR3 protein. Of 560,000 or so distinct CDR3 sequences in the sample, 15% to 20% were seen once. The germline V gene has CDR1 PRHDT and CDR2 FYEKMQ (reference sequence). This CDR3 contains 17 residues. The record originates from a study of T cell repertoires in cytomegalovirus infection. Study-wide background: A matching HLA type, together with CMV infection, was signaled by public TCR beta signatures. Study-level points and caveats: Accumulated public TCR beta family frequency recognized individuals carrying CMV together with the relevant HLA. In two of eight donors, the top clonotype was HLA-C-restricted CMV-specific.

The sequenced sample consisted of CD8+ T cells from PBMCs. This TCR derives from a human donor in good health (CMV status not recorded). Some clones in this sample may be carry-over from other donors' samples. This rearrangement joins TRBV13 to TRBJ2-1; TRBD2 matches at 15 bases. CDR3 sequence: CASSLVGLAGGNNDQFF. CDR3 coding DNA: TGTGCCAGCAGCTTAGTAGGACTAGCGGGGGGGAACAATGATCAGTTCTTC.